Listed here is a single TCR beta chain. This sample was included in a study of cytomegalovirus exposure and HLA in healthy donors. Turning to the study itself: There were 350 to 400 genotyped donors. Of these, about 86% fell in the genetic ancestry cluster associated with self-reported Caucasian donors.

The primer mix had 60 Vbeta and 13 Jbeta primers. Clones were sequenced by immunoSEQ multiplex PCR, and TCRdb holds only the in-frame ones, with some missing. The table has roughly 68,000 clones, around 77% seen once. CDR3 size: 17 residues. Per the germline V gene, CDR1 is MDHEN and CDR2 is SYDVKM. V was clipped by 5 bases and J by 0 bases; unmatched bases: 7. The chain is built from TRBV28 and TRBJ2-6, with 7 bases lining up with TRBD2. The specimen sequenced was PBMCs. This clonotype originated in a male donor in good health and CMV-seropositive. The CDR3 DNA sequence: TGTGCCAGCAGTGTGGGGTGGGGGGGCTCTGGGGCCAACGTCCTGACTTTC. Translated: CASSVGWGGSGANVLTF.